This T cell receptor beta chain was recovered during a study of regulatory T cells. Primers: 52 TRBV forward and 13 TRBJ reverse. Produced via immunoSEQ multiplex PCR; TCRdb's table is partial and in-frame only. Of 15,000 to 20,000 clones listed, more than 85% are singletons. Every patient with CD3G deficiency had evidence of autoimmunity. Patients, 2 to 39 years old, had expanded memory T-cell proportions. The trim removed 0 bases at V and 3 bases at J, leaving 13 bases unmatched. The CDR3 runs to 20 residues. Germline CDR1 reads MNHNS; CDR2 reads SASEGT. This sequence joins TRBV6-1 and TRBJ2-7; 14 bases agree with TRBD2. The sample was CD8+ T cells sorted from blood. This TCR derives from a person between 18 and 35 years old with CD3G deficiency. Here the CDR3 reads CASSEALRRTSGGLDYEQYF. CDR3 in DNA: TGTGCCAGCAGTGAAGCGCTTCGCAGGACTAGCGGGGGGCTTGACTACGAGCAGTACTTC.